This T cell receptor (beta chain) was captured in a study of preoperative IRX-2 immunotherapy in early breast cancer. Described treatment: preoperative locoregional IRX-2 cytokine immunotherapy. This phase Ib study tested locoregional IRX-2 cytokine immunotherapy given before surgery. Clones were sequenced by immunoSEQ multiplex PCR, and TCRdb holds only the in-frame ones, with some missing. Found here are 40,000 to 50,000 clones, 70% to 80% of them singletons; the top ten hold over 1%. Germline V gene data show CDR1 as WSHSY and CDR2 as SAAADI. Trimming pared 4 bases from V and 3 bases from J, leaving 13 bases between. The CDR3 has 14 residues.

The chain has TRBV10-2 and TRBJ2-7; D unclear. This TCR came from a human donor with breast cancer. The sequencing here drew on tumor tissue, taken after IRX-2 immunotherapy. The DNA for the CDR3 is TGCGCCAGCAGTGGTGGCGGAGATAACTACGAGCAGTACTTC. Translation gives CASSGGGDNYEQYF.